Each of the 23 T cell receptor beta chains below was sequenced from the same sample in a study of blood T cell repertoires in COVID-19. The table came from immunoSEQ multiplex PCR; TCRdb's copy has only in-frame clones and leaves some out. This sample carries about 200,000 clones, about 88% of them seen once, and the ten largest clones take roughly 4.5%. Source material: PBMCs or T cells enriched from blood (not recorded which). These receptors came from a woman aged 25-40 years who had been exposed to COVID-19.

The chain is built from TRBV21-1 and TRBJ2-1; the listed D gene, TRBD2, was not tested against the DNA. TRBV21-1 is a listed pseudogene. CDR3 length: 15 amino acids. CDR3 sequence: CASRGLRGGKNEQFF. DNA for the CDR3: TGTGCCAGCAGGGGTCTGCGGGGGGGGAAGAATGAGCAGTTCTTC.

CDR3 in DNA: TGTGCCAGCAGCTATCTCCTCTCTGGAAACACCATATATTTT. Its translation: CASSYLLSGNTIYF. This rearrangement joins TRBV11-1 to TRBJ1-3; D ambiguous. Trimming took off 4 bases at V and 0 bases at J, with 7 bases between the two ends. The germline V gene encodes CDR1 SGHAT and CDR2 FQDESV (reference sequence). The length of the CDR3 is 14 residues.

This sequence joins TRBV11-2 and TRBJ2-7, with D perhaps TRBD1 (5 bases). The CDR3 extends over 15 amino acids. Germline V gene lookup returns CDR1 SGHAT and CDR2 FQNNGV. The ends were cut back, 1 base at V and 3 bases at J, with 13 bases in the middle. The CDR3 coding sequence is TGTGCCAGCAGCTTAGCGGACATGACCTTCTACGAGCAGTACTTC. Its translation: CASSLADMTFYEQYF. Drawing the rest from reference TRBV11-2 and TRBJ2-7, the complete variable domain is EAGVAQSPRYKIIEKRQSVAFWCNPISGHATLYWYQQILGQGPKLLIQFQNNGVVDDSQLPKDRFSAERLKGVDSTLKIQPAKLEDSAVYLCASSLADMTFYEQYFGPGTRLTVT.

The rearrangement joins TRBV10-3 to TRBJ2-2; TRBD1 matches 7 bases. V lost 2 bases, J lost 4 bases, and 7 bases stayed unmatched. Germline loops: CDR1 ENHRY, CDR2 SYGVKD. CDR3 size: 16 residues. CDR3 amino acids: CAISEAGTEGTGELFF. The DNA of the CDR3 is TGTGCCATCAGTGAGGCCGGGACAGAGGGCACCGGGGAGCTGTTTTTT.

This chain uses TRBV6-5 with TRBJ2-3; 9 bases match TRBD2. This CDR3 has 16 residues. In germline, CDR1 is MNHEY, CDR2 SVGAGI. J was trimmed by 2 bases and V by 2 bases; bases with no gene match: 5. The CDR3 coding sequence is TGTGCCAGCAGTTACCTAGCGGGGTCCACCACAGATACGCAGTATTTT. Protein: CASSYLAGSTTDTQYF.

This clone occurred a few times. V is TRBV9 and J is TRBJ2-7, with 7 nucleotides matching TRBD1. CDR1 is SGDLS and CDR2 is YYNGEE in the germline V gene. The CDR3 totals 14 residues. V lost 2 bases and J lost 5; bases outside the gene matches: 7. Here the CDR3 DNA reads TGTGCCAGCAGCGTCGCCCGACAGGGCCACGAGCAGTACTTC. Amino acids: CASSVARQGHEQYF.

The chain recombines TRBV5-1 with TRBJ1-4; D is possibly TRBD1 (5 bases). Looked up from germline, CDR1 is SGHRS and CDR2 is YFSETQ. This CDR3 spans 14 amino acids. V shed 2 bases and J shed 4 bases, with 9 bases lying between them. The CDR3 reads CASSFTGLNEKLFF. CDR3 nucleotides: TGCGCCAGCAGCTTTACGGGACTTAATGAAAAACTGTTTTTT.

The CDR3 reads CASSWSSYNSPLHF. The CDR3 DNA reads TGTGCCAGTAGTTGGAGCTCCTATAATTCACCCCTCCACTTT. This chain uses TRBV19 with TRBJ1-6; no definite D call. Per the germline V gene, CDR1 is LNHDA and CDR2 is SQIVND (reference sequence). The CDR3 totals 14 residues. Trimming took off 5 bases at V and 0 bases at J, with 5 bases between the two ends.

The chain is built from TRBV5-5 and TRBJ1-2; D possibly corresponds to TRBD1 (5 bases). Trimming took 2 bases from V and 6 from J, leaving 14 bases between them. The CDR3 extends over 14 amino acids. Germline V gives CDR1 SGHKS, CDR2 YYEKEE (reference sequence). The CDR3 region is CASSFGDSSHGYTF. CDR3 sequence (DNA): TGTGCCAGCAGCTTTGGCGACAGCTCCCATGGCTACACCTTC.

Concerning this clone itself: The junction differs from germline at one of its ends, possibly a read error. The chain combines TRBV6-5 with TRBJ2-2; no definite D call. The CDR3 spans 12 residues. Germline V gene data show CDR1 as MNHEY and CDR2 as SVGAGI. CDR3 sequence: CASSYGTRELFF. The CDR3 DNA follows: TGTGCCAGCAGTTATGGCACCCGGGAGCTGTTTTTT.

This chain uses TRBV30 with TRBJ1-5, with D tentatively TRBD1 (5 bases). V shed 2 bases and J shed 7 bases, with 12 bases lying between them. Germline CDR1 is GTSNPN and CDR2 is SVGIG (reference sequence). The CDR3 length is 13 residues. CDR3 sequence (DNA): TGTGCCTGGAGTTGGGGGGTGAACCAGCCCCAGCATTTT. Translating gives CAWSWGVNQPQHF.

This clone was counted a single time. This chain joins TRBV27 and TRBJ1-4; TRBD1 matches 7 bases. V dropped 4 bases and J dropped 12; count of bases not matched to a gene: 14. Germline values: CDR1 MNHEY, CDR2 SMNVEV (reference sequence). The CDR3 runs to 15 residues. In DNA form, the CDR3 reads TGTGCCAGCAGTTACTCGCGGGACAGCCTTGTCGAACTGTTTTTT. Residues: CASSYSRDSLVELFF.

This chain links TRBV19 with TRBJ1-5; D is undetermined. This CDR3 has 15 amino acids. CDR1 and CDR2 (germline): LNHDA, SQIVND (reference sequence). The V and J ends lost 7 bases and 0 bases respectively, with 13 bases between them. CDR3 protein: CASKMQILSNQPQHF. The CDR3 region has the DNA TGTGCCAGTAAGATGCAGATCCTTAGCAATCAGCCCCAGCATTTT.

The chain uses TRBV5-5 and TRBJ2-1; 9 bases agree with TRBD2. CDR1 SGHKS and CDR2 YYEKEE come from the germline V gene (reference sequence). V dropped 1 base and J dropped 6; count of bases not matched to a gene: 5. CDR3 size: 15 residues. CDR3 nucleotide sequence: TGTGCCAGCAGCTTGTTCGGCGGGGGGGCCAATGAGCAGTTCTTC. Protein sequence: CASSLFGGGANEQFF.

This clone occurred once. V and J are TRBV7-9 and TRBJ2-6, with TRBD1 as a possible D gene (6 bases). The CDR3 runs to 18 residues. Between the trimmed V and J ends, which lost 5 bases and 0 bases, there was a span of 17 bases. CDR1 SEHNR and CDR2 FQNEAQ come from the germline V gene (reference sequence). CDR3 protein: CASSPRGTGTSGANVLTF. As DNA, the CDR3 is TGTGCCAGCAGCCCACGGGGTACAGGGACCTCTGGGGCCAACGTCCTGACTTTC. Supplemented by reference TRBV7-9 and TRBJ2-6, the full variable domain reads DTGVSQNPRHKITKRGQNVTFRCDPISEHNRLYWYRQTLGQGPEFLTYFQNEAQLEKSRLLSDRFSAERPKGSFSTLEIQRTEQGDSAMYLCASSPRGTGTSGANVLTFGAGSRLTVL.

This clone was detected once. V is TRBV24-1 and J is TRBJ2-5; TRBD1 agrees at 8 bases. This CDR3 comprises 16 residues. After removal of 3 bases from V and 7 bases from J, the junction contained 12 bases not matched to a gene. Germline loops: CDR1 KGHDR, CDR2 SFDVKD. The CDR3 sequence: CATSDQTTGAEGTQYF. CDR3 DNA sequence: TGTGCCACCAGTGATCAAACGACAGGGGCCGAGGGGACCCAGTACTTC.

The chain links TRBV19 to TRBJ1-6; 10 bases are shared with TRBD1. Germline CDR1 LNHDA, CDR2 SQIVND (reference sequence). The CDR3 totals 14 residues. J lost 7 bases, V lost 9 bases, and 6 bases had no gene match. Here the CDR3 DNA reads TGTGCCAGCTGTCGACAGGGGGCGAATTCACCCCTCCACTTT. Residues: CASCRQGANSPLHF. Supplemented by reference TRBV19 and TRBJ1-6, the full variable domain reads DGGITQSPKYLFRKEGQNVTLSCEQNLNHDAMYWYRQDPGQGLRLIYYSQIVNDFQKGDIAEGYSVSREKKESFPLTVTSAQKNPTAFYLCASCRQGANSPLHFGNGTRLTVT.

In this sample, this clone turned up once. The chain combines TRBV5-1 with TRBJ2-2; the D is unclear. Germline V gene sequence: CDR1 SGHRS, CDR2 YFSETQ. The length of the CDR3 is 16 residues. Trimming stripped 4 bases from V and 5 bases from J, with 18 bases between. CDR3 sequence reads: CASSPRGNSYTGELFF. DNA for the CDR3: TGCGCCAGCAGCCCCCGAGGCAATAGTTATACCGGGGAGCTGTTTTTT.

The CDR3 reads CAMGGVDTEAFF. Written as DNA, the CDR3 is TGTGCCATGGGAGGGGTGGACACTGAAGCTTTCTTT. The chain uses TRBV10-3 and TRBJ1-1; tentative D call: TRBD1 (5 bases). V lost 9 bases to trimming and J lost 3 bases, with 11 bases between them. This CDR3 contains 12 residues. The V gene's germline CDR1 is ENHRY and CDR2 SYGVKD.

This clone was seen ten or more times. The chain uses TRBV7-9 and TRBJ1-2, with D perhaps TRBD1 (6 bases). The CDR3 is 16 amino acids. Between the trimmed V and J ends, which lost 6 bases and 0 bases, there was a span of 17 bases. Germline V gene data show CDR1 as SEHNR and CDR2 as FQNEAQ (reference sequence). The CDR3 sequence is CASSRGQSVANYGYTF. The CDR3, as DNA: TGTGCCAGCAGTCGTGGACAGTCCGTTGCTAACTATGGCTACACCTTC.

The chain combines TRBV5-1 with TRBJ1-3, with D unresolved. The CDR3 spans 14 residues. Looked up from germline, CDR1 is SGHRS and CDR2 is YFSETQ. The V and J ends lost 5 bases and 8 bases respectively, with 17 bases between them. CDR3: CASSLQSPSHTIYF. Here the CDR3 DNA reads TGCGCCAGCAGTTTACAGAGTCCCTCGCACACCATATATTTT.

The chain joins TRBV30 to TRBJ2-7; possibly TRBD2 for D (7 bases). The CDR3 runs to 12 residues. Trimming shortened V by 5 bases and J by 4 bases, and 12 bases separated the two germline ends. CDR1 is GTSNPN and CDR2 is SVGIG in the germline V gene (reference sequence). CDR3 sequence (DNA): TGTGCCTGGGGGGGGGCCGGTTACGAGCAGTACTTC. Translated, it gives CAWGGAGYEQYF.

The chain uses TRBV7-9 and TRBJ2-1, with a possible D match to TRBD1 (5 bases). The CDR3 length is 13 residues. The V end lost 3 bases, the J end lost 7 bases, and 10 bases lay between the germline ends. Germline V gives CDR1 SEHNR, CDR2 FQNEAQ (reference sequence). This CDR3 reads CASSFYRTNEQFF. The DNA of the CDR3 is TGTGCCAGCAGCTTCTACAGGACGAATGAGCAGTTCTTC.